This T cell receptor beta chain was sequenced during a study of cytomegalovirus exposure and HLA in healthy donors. The CDR3 has 14 residues. V dropped 7 bases and J dropped 2 bases, with 15 bases sitting between them. CDR1 is SGHRS and CDR2 is YFSETQ in the germline V gene. Donors were ostensibly healthy at sampling, although undocumented immune exposures were probable. The PCR used 60 Vbeta and 13 Jbeta primers. Sequencing was performed with immunoSEQ multiplex PCR; in TCRdb, only in-frame clones are kept and a portion is missing. The sample records 120,000 or so clones, 50% to 80% being singletons.

The clonotype originates from a woman aged 40 to 50 in good health and CMV-seropositive. The chain couples TRBV5-1 to TRBJ1-1; no firm D call. Sequencing was performed on PBMCs. In DNA, the CDR3 is TGCGCCAGCTCCCCTACCAGCGATAACACTGAAGCTTTCTTT. Residues: CASSPTSDNTEAFF.